This TCR beta chain was sequenced during a study of cytomegalovirus exposure and HLA in healthy donors. PCR was performed using 60 Vbeta and 13 Jbeta primers. Clones were sequenced by immunoSEQ multiplex PCR, and TCRdb holds only the in-frame ones, with some missing. The data hold approximately 150,000 clones, with around 80% observed a single time. V was trimmed by 3 bases and J by 4 bases, leaving 10 bases between them. Germline CDR1 MDHEN, CDR2 SYDVKM. The length of the CDR3 is 14 residues. This clonotype originated in a female donor in good health and CMV-seronegative. The sequencing input was PBMCs. The genes are TRBV28 and TRBJ2-1; D may be TRBD2 (5 bases). Written as DNA, the CDR3 is TGTGCCAGCAGTTTGACTATTCATTACAATGAGCAGTTCTTC. Translating it yields CASSLTIHYNEQFF.